One sample yielded the 28 T cell receptor beta chains listed below, sequenced in a study of immune evolution from preneoplasia to lung adenocarcinoma. Profiled with immunoSEQ multiplex PCR; TCRdb holds only in-frame clones, not every one. Of 9,900 or so clones listed, around 78% are singletons. The specimen was FFPE minimally invasive lung adenocarcinoma tissue. Receptor source: a person in their 70s with lung adenocarcinoma.

J is TRBJ2-5 and V is TRBV5-1, with TRBD2 identical over 8 bases. CDR1 SGHRS and CDR2 YFSETQ come from the germline V gene. J gave up 1 base and V 4 bases, and 9 bases lay outside the gene matches. The CDR3 extends over 16 amino acids. The CDR3 region has the DNA TGCGCCAGCAGCACCCTAGCTAGCGGGTTCCAAGAGACCCAGTACTTC. This codes for CASSTLASGFQETQYF.

The chain combines TRBV7-2 with TRBJ2-7; 11 nucleotides align to TRBD1. This CDR3 is 14 amino acids long. J lost 6 bases, V lost 6 bases, and 7 bases had no gene match. From germline, CDR1 is SGHTA and CDR2 FQGNSA. The CDR3 sequence: CASSPDRGRREQYF. CDR3 sequence (DNA): TGTGCCAGCAGTCCGGACAGGGGGCGTCGCGAGCAGTACTTC.

The table lists this clone with a count of one. This rearrangement joins TRBV18 to TRBJ2-7; TRBD2 matches at 12 bases. Trimming at V came to 3 bases and at J to 5 bases, leaving 8 bases not matched to a gene. CDR1 and CDR2 from the germline V gene are KGHSH and LQKENI. The CDR3 runs to 16 residues. DNA for the CDR3: TGTGCCAGCTCACCCGCAACTAGCGGGGGGACCCACGAGCAGTACTTC. It encodes CASSPATSGGTHEQYF.

In its sample, this clone ranks as medium-sized. J is TRBJ1-4 and V is TRBV18, with D possibly being TRBD1 (6 bases). Trimming cost V 6 bases and J 5 bases, with 10 bases left between them. This CDR3 comprises 13 residues. Germline V gene sequence: CDR1 KGHSH, CDR2 LQKENI. In DNA form, the CDR3 reads TGTGCCAGCTCCCCGGGACACAATGAAAAACTGTTTTTT. Residues: CASSPGHNEKLFF. The full variable domain, in which reference TRBV18 and TRBJ1-4 provide the parts outside the CDR3, is NAGVMQNPRHLVRRRGQEARLRCSPMKGHSHVYWYRQLPEEGLKFMVYLQKENIIDESGMPKERFSAEFPKEGPSILRIQQVVRGDSAAYFCASSPGHNEKLFFGSGTQLSVL.

This clone was seen a single time. The genes are TRBV6-5 and TRBJ2-7; 7 bases match TRBD2. The CDR3 is made up of 15 amino acids. Germline V gene data show CDR1 as MNHEY and CDR2 as SVGAGI. J gave up 7 bases and V 5 bases, and 14 bases lay outside the gene matches. CDR3 in DNA: TGTGCCAGCAGTGGGGGGGAGGGCTCCTCATGGGAGCAGTACTTC. Protein: CASSGGEGSSWEQYF.

The genes are TRBV7-2 and TRBJ2-1, with a weak D call TRBD2 (6 bases). Germline CDR1 SGHTA, CDR2 FQGNSA. Trimming pared 0 bases from V and 7 bases from J, leaving 10 bases between. CDR3 length equals 14 residues. For the CDR3, the DNA is TGTGCCAGCAGCTTAGCGGGAGGTAGGAATGAGCAGTTCTTC. Its protein product is CASSLAGGRNEQFF.

The chain joins TRBV5-4 to TRBJ1-2; D might be TRBD1 (5 bases). Germline V gene lookup returns CDR1 SGHNT and CDR2 YYREEE (reference sequence). The CDR3 is 13 residues long. Trimming pared 2 bases from V and 1 base from J, leaving 6 bases between. The DNA of the CDR3 is TGTGCCAGCAGCTTAGACAGTAACTATGGCTACACCTTC. It is translated as CASSLDSNYGYTF.

V gene TRBV29-1 combines with J gene TRBJ1-5; tentatively, D is TRBD1 (5 bases). V was trimmed by 6 bases and J by 0 bases, leaving 9 bases between them. The CDR3 length is 13 residues. Germline CDR1 SQVTM, CDR2 ANQGSEA. The CDR3 DNA reads as TGCAGCGTAGCCGGGGGTAGCAATCAGCCCCAGCATTTT. As protein: CSVAGGSNQPQHF.

This clone was recorded only once. The chain employs TRBV4-2 and TRBJ2-3; possible D gene TRBD2, 6 bases. Germline V gene lookup returns CDR1 LGHNA and CDR2 YNFKEQ. Trimming cost V 0 bases and J 3 bases, with 16 bases left between them. This CDR3 is built from 17 residues. The CDR3 sequence is CASSQDPRGGGTDTQYF. CDR3 DNA sequence: TGTGCCAGCAGCCAAGACCCCCGGGGAGGAGGAACAGATACGCAGTATTTT.

The genes are TRBV28 and TRBJ1-2; D is perhaps TRBD1 (6 bases). Germline CDR1 is MDHEN and CDR2 is SYDVKM. This CDR3 contains 14 residues. V lost 2 bases and J lost 4, with 11 bases in between. As DNA, the CDR3 is TGTGCCAGCAGTTTAGGGGGCACCCTCTATGGCTACACCTTC. Translation gives CASSLGGTLYGYTF.

This sequence joins TRBV5-6 and TRBJ2-7, with 7 positions matching TRBD1. CDR3 size: 14 residues. J lost 4 bases, V lost 4 bases, and 8 bases had no gene match. The germline V gene has CDR1 SGHDT and CDR2 YYEEEE. CDR3 coding DNA: TGTGCCAGCAGCAGACGACAGGGTGGGTACGAGCAGTACTTC. Its translation is CASSRRQGGYEQYF.

V is TRBV7-8 and J is TRBJ2-2, with a weak D call TRBD2 (6 bases). The CDR3 is 16 residues long. Trimming removed 8 bases from V and 6 bases from J, with 22 bases in between. Germline V lookup: CDR1 SGHVS, CDR2 FQNEAQ. CDR3 sequence: CASLPNRDLGPGELFF. DNA for the CDR3: TGTGCCAGCTTACCCAACCGGGACTTGGGGCCCGGGGAGCTGTTTTTT.

The chain is built from TRBV6-6 and TRBJ1-1; D is undetermined. Between the trimmed V and J ends, which lost 0 bases and 1 base, there was a span of 6 bases. Germline CDR1 is MNHNY and CDR2 is SVGAGI (reference sequence). This CDR3 has 14 residues. In DNA form, the CDR3 reads TGTGCCAGCAGTTACTCTACGGGGAACACTGAAGCTTTCTTT. Protein product: CASSYSTGNTEAFF.

The chain links TRBV18 to TRBJ2-5; 10 nucleotides align to TRBD1. CDR3 length: 14 residues. The trim removed 6 bases at V and 5 bases at J, leaving 6 bases unmatched. Germline assignment: CDR1 KGHSH and CDR2 LQKENI. As DNA, the CDR3 is TGTGCCAGCTCCCCGACAGGGGGCGGGGAGACCCAGTACTTC. Amino acid sequence: CASSPTGGGETQYF.

The chain joins TRBV2 to TRBJ2-1; TRBD1 agrees at 8 bases. CDR1 SNHLY and CDR2 FYNNEI come from the germline V gene. This CDR3 has 13 amino acids. V was clipped by 11 bases and J by 5 bases; unmatched bases: 8. In nucleotides, the CDR3 is TGTGCCTCTAGACAGGGGTTTAACAATGAGCAGTTCTTC. This gives the protein CASRQGFNNEQFF.

The chain links TRBV4-3 to TRBJ2-5, with no clear D. CDR1 is LGHNA and CDR2 is YSLEER in the germline V gene. The germline V and J ends were trimmed by 4 bases and 5 bases, with 14 bases remaining between them. CDR3 length: 14 amino acids. The CDR3 is CASSPGPHGETQYF. The CDR3, as DNA: TGCGCCAGCAGCCCTGGACCCCACGGGGAGACCCAGTACTTC.

The DNA of the CDR3 is TGCAGCGCTAATGATTTGTCGGGCACTGAAGCTTTCTTT. Translation: CSANDLSGTEAFF. The V call is TRBV29-1, the J call TRBJ1-1, with D unclear. The ends were cut back, 7 bases at V and 4 bases at J, with 16 bases in the middle. The CDR3 totals 13 residues. Germline values: CDR1 SQVTM, CDR2 ANQGSEA.

J is TRBJ1-4 and V is TRBV5-4; D not resolved. The germline V gene has CDR1 SGHNT and CDR2 YYREEE (reference sequence). The CDR3 sequence is 12 residues long. Trimming pared 5 bases from V and 12 bases from J, leaving 14 bases between. The CDR3 nucleotides read TGTGCCAGCAGTTTTGACGGATTGGAACTGTTTTTT. It yields the protein CASSFDGLELFF.

The rearrangement uses TRBV29-1 and TRBJ1-2; D gene unclear. The CDR3 runs to 13 residues. V dropped 7 bases and J dropped 2 bases, with 14 bases sitting between them. The germline V gene has CDR1 SQVTM and CDR2 ANQGSEA. The CDR3 DNA reads TGCAGCGGCGGCAGCCCGGAGAACTATGGCTACACCTTC. This sequence encodes CSGGSPENYGYTF.

J is TRBJ2-2 and V is TRBV6-5, with D possibly matching TRBD1 (6 bases). The CDR3 loop spans 15 amino acids. Per the germline V gene, CDR1 is MNHEY and CDR2 is SVGAGI. Trimming pared 7 bases from V and 6 bases from J, leaving 18 bases between. For the CDR3, the DNA is TGTGCCAGCACTCGCACAGGGCTTTACGCCGGGGAGCTGTTTTTT. It yields the protein CASTRTGLYAGELFF.

The rearrangement links TRBV9 to TRBJ1-4; D unclear. Germline loops: CDR1 SGDLS, CDR2 YYNGEE. The CDR3 runs 15 residues. The V and J ends lost 4 bases and 5 bases respectively, with 15 bases between them. The DNA of the CDR3 is TGTGCCAGCAGCCCAACACACCGGGGAAATGAAAAACTGTTTTTT. Translation gives CASSPTHRGNEKLFF.

The rearrangement joins TRBV10-3 to TRBJ1-2, with 8 bases that match TRBD1. The CDR3 covers 15 residues. From germline, CDR1 is ENHRY and CDR2 SYGVKD. J gave up 4 bases and V 3 bases, and 7 bases lay outside the gene matches. CDR3 bases: TGTGCCATCAGTGATACAGGACAGGGTGGCTATGGCTACACCTTC. Amino acids: CAISDTGQGGYGYTF.

The genes are TRBV7-8 and TRBJ1-1; unclear D gene. V lost 5 bases to trimming and J lost 8 bases, with 9 bases between them. The V gene's germline CDR1 is SGHVS and CDR2 FQNEAQ. The CDR3 runs to 11 residues. CDR3 sequence reads: CASSLAGEAFF. The CDR3 coding sequence is TGTGCCAGCAGCCTGGCCGGAGAAGCTTTCTTT.

The chain links TRBV7-2 to TRBJ2-5; D possibly corresponds to TRBD2 (6 bases). This CDR3 has 15 residues. The germline V and J ends were trimmed by 4 bases and 5 bases, with 17 bases remaining between them. Per the germline V gene, CDR1 is SGHTA and CDR2 is FQGNSA. This chain's CDR3 is CASSSPPGGGETQYF. In DNA form, the CDR3 reads TGTGCCAGCAGCTCCCCCCCCGGAGGAGGGGAGACCCAGTACTTC.

This sequence joins TRBV12-5 and TRBJ1-2; TRBD1 might be the D (6 bases). Germline lookup yields CDR1 LGHNT and CDR2 FRNRAP. The CDR3 covers 15 residues. Trimming cost V 6 bases and J 4 bases, with 18 bases left between them. The CDR3 is CASGTWTERSYGYTF. For the CDR3, the DNA is TGTGCTAGTGGAACGTGGACAGAAAGGAGCTATGGCTACACCTTC.

This clone came up once. This chain links TRBV6-5 with TRBJ1-1, with 7 bases that match TRBD1. This CDR3 contains 14 residues. The germline gives CDR1 MNHEY, CDR2 SVGAGI. V shed 8 bases and J 4 bases; nucleotides not matched to a gene: 10. In DNA form, the CDR3 reads TGTGCCAGCTGGACAGGAGCGGCATTCACTGAAGCTTTCTTT. Its translation is CASWTGAAFTEAFF.

The J gene is TRBJ1-5, the V gene TRBV30; weak D call: TRBD1 (5 bases). V was cut by 3 bases and J by 6 bases, with 12 bases left in between. This CDR3 has 13 amino acids. Looked up from germline, CDR1 is GTSNPN and CDR2 is SVGIG (reference sequence). CDR3 nucleotide sequence: TGTGCCTGGAGGGGGGGTGTGGGTCAGCCCCAGCATTTT. Amino acids: CAWRGGVGQPQHF.

This clone was seen a handful of times. This rearrangement joins TRBV28 to TRBJ2-7, with D possibly matching TRBD1 (6 bases). Germline CDR1 reads MDHEN; CDR2 reads SYDVKM. This CDR3 spans 12 amino acids. V lost 6 bases and J lost 2, with 8 bases in between. Written as DNA, the CDR3 is TGTGCCAGCAGGGCAGGGGCCTACGAGCAGTACTTC. It specifies CASRAGAYEQYF.